This TCR beta chain was profiled in a study of post-analysis software for immune sequencing data. Background on the study: The disease courses covered relapsing-remitting, secondary progressive and progressive-relapsing multiple sclerosis.

Study-level results: Controls' normalized Chao1 diversity significantly exceeded that of multiple sclerosis patients. Patients had higher frequencies than controls of roughly 5 TRBV segments, including TRBV5-6, TRBV5-1 and TRBV20-1.

Built from TCR beta cDNA, the libraries had unique molecular identifiers in them. The T cell input of roughly 0.9 to 11 million gave approximately 500,000 cDNA molecules. TCRdb recomputed calls from the PCR reads with MiXCR, one row per CDR3 protein. The data contain 600,000 to 750,000 distinct CDR3 sequences, 55% to 60% of them singletons. The germline V gene has CDR1 DFQATT and CDR2 SNEGSKA (reference sequence). Deletions cut 3 bases from V and 0 bases from J, with 11 bases between. The CDR3 runs 14 residues. This clonotype turned up a few times. What it binds is not known. The TCR sequence derives from a girl aged 2-15 years with multiple sclerosis. The rearrangement joins TRBV20-1 to TRBJ1-1; unclear D gene. Sequencing used blood. CDR3 DNA sequence: TGCAGTGCTAGGTTGGCCAGGTTGAACACTGAAGCTTTCTTT. Encoded protein: CSARLARLNTEAFF.